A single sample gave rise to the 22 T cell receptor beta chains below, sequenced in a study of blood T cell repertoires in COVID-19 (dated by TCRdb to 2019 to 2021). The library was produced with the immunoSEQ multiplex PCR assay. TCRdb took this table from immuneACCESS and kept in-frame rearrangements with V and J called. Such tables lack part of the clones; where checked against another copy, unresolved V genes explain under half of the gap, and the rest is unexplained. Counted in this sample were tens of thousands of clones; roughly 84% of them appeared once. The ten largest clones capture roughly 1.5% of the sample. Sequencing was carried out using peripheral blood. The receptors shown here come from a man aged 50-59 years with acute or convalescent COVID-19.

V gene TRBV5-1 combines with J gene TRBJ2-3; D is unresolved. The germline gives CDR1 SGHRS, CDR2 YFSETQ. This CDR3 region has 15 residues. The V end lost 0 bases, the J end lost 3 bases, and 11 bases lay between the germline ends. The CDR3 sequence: CASSLDSRSTDTQYF. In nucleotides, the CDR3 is TGCGCCAGCAGCTTGGATTCCAGGTCTACAGATACGCAGTATTTT.

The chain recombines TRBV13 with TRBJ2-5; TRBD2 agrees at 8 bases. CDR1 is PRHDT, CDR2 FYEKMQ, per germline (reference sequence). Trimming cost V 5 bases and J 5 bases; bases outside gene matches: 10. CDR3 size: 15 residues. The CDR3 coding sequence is TGTGCCAGCAGCCCTCCGGGTAGCGGGATCGAGACCCAGTACTTC. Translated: CASSPPGSGIETQYF.

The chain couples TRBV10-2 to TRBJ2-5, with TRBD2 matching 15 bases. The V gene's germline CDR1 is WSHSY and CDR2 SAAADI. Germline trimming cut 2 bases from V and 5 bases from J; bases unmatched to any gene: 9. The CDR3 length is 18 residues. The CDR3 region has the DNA TGCGCCAGCAGTGAGGGCCTAGGACTAGCGGGAGGGCCGGAGACCCAGTACTTC. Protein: CASSEGLGLAGGPETQYF.

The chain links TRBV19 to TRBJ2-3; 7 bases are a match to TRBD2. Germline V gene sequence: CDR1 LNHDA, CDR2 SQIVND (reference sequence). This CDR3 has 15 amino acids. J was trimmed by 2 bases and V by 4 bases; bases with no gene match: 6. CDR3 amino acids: CASSKGGGNTDTQYF. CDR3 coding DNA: TGTGCCAGTAGTAAGGGCGGGGGTAACACAGATACGCAGTATTTT. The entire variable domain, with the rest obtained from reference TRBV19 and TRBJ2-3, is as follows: DGGITQSPKYLFRKEGQNVTLSCEQNLNHDAMYWYRQDPGQGLRLIYYSQIVNDFQKGDIAEGYSVSREKKESFPLTVTSAQKNPTAFYLCASSKGGGNTDTQYFGPGTRLTVL.

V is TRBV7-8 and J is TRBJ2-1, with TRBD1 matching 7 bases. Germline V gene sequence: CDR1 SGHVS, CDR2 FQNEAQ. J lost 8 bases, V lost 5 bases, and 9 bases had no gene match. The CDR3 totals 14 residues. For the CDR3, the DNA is TGTGCCAGCAGCCCGGAACAGGGGCCGGATGAGCAGTTCTTC. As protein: CASSPEQGPDEQFF.

CDR3 amino acids: CASSFRTGTANYGYTF. The CDR3 DNA reads TGTGCCAGTAGTTTCCGGACAGGGACAGCTAACTATGGCTACACCTTC. This chain connects TRBV19 to TRBJ1-2, with 8 bases that match TRBD1. CDR3 length: 16 residues. From germline, CDR1 is LNHDA and CDR2 SQIVND (reference sequence). V lost 5 bases, J lost 0 bases, and 8 bases stayed unmatched.

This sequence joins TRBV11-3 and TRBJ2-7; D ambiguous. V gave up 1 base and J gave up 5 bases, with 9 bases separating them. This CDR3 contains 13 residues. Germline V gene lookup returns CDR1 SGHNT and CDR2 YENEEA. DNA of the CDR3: TGTGCCAGCAGCTTAGCTGGAGCCCACGAGCAGTACTTC. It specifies CASSLAGAHEQYF. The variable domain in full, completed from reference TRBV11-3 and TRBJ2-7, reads EAGVVQSPRYKIIEKKQPVAFWCNPISGHNTLYWYLQNLGQGPELLIRYENEEAVDDSQLPKDRFSAERLKGVDSTLKIQPAELGDSAVYLCASSLAGAHEQYFGPGTRLTVT.

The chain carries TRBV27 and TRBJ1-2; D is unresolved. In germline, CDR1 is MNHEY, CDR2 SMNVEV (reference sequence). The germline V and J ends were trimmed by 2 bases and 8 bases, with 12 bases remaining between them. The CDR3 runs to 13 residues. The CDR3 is CASSLRGSLGYTF. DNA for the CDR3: TGTGCCAGCAGTTTACGGGGTTCTTTGGGCTACACCTTC.

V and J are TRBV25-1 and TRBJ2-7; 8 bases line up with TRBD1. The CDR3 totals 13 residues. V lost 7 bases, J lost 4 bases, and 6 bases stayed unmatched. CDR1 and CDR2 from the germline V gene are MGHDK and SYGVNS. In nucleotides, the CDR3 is TGTGCCAGCAAGGACTACAGGGGGTACGAGCAGTACTTC. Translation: CASKDYRGYEQYF.

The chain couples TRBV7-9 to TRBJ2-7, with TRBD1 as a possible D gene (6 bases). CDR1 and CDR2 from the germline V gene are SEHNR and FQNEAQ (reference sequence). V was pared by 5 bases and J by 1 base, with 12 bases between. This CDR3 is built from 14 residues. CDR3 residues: CASSRGGTSYEQYF. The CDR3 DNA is TGTGCCAGCAGCCGAGGGGGAACTTCCTACGAGCAGTACTTC. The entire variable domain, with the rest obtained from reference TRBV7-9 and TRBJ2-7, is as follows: DTGVSQNPRHKITKRGQNVTFRCDPISEHNRLYWYRQTLGQGPEFLTYFQNEAQLEKSRLLSDRFSAERPKGSFSTLEIQRTEQGDSAMYLCASSRGGTSYEQYFGPGTRLTVT.

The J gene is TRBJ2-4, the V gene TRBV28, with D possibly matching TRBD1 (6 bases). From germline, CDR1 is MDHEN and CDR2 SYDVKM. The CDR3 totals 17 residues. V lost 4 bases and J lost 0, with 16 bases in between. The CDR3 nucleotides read TGTGCCAGCAGTTCCACTCCAGACAGGTTAGCCAAAAACATTCAGTACTTC. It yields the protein CASSSTPDRLAKNIQYF.

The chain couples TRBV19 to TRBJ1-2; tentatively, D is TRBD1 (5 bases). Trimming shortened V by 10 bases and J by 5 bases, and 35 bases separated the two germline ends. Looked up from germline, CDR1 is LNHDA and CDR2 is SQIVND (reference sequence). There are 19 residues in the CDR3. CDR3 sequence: CATQQDVSPILGLPYGYTF. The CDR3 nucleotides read TGTGCCACGCAACAGGACGTGTCCCCCATCCTCGGCCTTCCGTATGGCTACACCTTC.

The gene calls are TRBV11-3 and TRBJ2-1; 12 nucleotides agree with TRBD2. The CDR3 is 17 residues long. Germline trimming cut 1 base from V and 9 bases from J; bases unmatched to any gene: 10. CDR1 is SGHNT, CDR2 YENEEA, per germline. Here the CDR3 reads CASSLGGLAGPTREQFF. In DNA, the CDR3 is TGTGCCAGCAGCTTAGGAGGACTAGCGGGGCCCACCCGTGAGCAGTTCTTC.

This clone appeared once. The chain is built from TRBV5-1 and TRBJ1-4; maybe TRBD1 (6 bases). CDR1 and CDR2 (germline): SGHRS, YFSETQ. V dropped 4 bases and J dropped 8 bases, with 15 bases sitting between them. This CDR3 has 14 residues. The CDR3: CASSGGGPGEKLFF. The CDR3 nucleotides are TGCGCCAGCAGCGGCGGGGGGCCTGGGGAAAAACTGTTTTTT.

CDR3 sequence: CASSPLAASYEQYF. CDR3 nucleotides: TGTGCCAGCAGCCCTCTAGCCGCCTCCTACGAGCAGTACTTC. This chain uses TRBV7-9 with TRBJ2-7; possible D gene TRBD2, 5 bases. The CDR3 is 14 amino acids. Trimming removed 5 bases from V and 0 bases from J, with 11 bases in between. The germline gives CDR1 SEHNR, CDR2 FQNEAQ (reference sequence). Looking up the rest from reference TRBV7-9 and TRBJ2-7 gives the full variable domain: DTGVSQNPRHKITKRGQNVTFRCDPISEHNRLYWYRQTLGQGPEFLTYFQNEAQLEKSRLLSDRFSAERPKGSFSTLEIQRTEQGDSAMYLCASSPLAASYEQYFGPGTRLTVT.

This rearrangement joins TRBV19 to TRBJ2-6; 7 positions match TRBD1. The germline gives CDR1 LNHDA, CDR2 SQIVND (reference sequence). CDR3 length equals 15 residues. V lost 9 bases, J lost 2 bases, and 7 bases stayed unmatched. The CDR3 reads CASEGALAGANVLTF. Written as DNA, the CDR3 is TGTGCCAGCGAGGGGGCGCTTGCTGGGGCCAACGTCCTGACTTTC.

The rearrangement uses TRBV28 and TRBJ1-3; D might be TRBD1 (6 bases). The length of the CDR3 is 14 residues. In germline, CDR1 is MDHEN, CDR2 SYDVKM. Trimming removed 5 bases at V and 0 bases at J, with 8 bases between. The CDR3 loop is CASSRGGSGNTIYF. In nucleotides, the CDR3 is TGTGCCAGCAGTCGAGGGGGCTCTGGAAACACCATATATTTT.

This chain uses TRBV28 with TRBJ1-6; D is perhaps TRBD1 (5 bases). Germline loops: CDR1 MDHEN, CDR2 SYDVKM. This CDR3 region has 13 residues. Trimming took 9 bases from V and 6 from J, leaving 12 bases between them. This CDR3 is CARGEGINSPLHF. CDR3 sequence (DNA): TGTGCCAGAGGGGAGGGGATTAATTCACCCCTCCACTTT. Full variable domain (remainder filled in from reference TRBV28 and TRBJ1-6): DVKVTQSSRYLVKRTGEKVFLECVQDMDHENMFWYRQDPGLGLRLIYFSYDVKMKEKGDIPEGYSVSREKKERFSLILESASTNQTSMYLCARGEGINSPLHFGNGTRLTVT.

The CDR3 nucleotides are TGTGCCAGCAGTTCATACTCCGGGACTCGAGTCACTCAGCCCCAGCATTTT. This codes for CASSSYSGTRVTQPQHF. The rearrangement uses TRBV6-2 or TRBV6-3 and TRBJ1-5, with D possibly TRBD1 on 5 matching bases. The CDR3 has 17 residues. V was shortened by 4 bases and J by 6 bases, with 22 bases between the two germline ends. In germline, CDR1 is MNHEY, CDR2 SVGEGT.

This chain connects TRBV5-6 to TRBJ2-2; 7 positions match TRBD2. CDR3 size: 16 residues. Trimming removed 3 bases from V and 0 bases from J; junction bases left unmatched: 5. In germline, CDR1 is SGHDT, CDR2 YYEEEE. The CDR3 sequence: CASSYSAGSNTGELFF. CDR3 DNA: TGTGCCAGCAGCTACTCAGCGGGATCGAACACCGGGGAGCTGTTTTTT.

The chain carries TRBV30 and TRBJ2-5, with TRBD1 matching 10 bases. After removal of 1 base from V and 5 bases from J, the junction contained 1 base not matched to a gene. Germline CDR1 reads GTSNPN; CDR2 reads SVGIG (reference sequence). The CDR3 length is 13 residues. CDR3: CAWSADRGETQYF. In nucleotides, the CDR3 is TGTGCCTGGAGTGCGGACAGGGGGGAGACCCAGTACTTC.

CDR3 nucleotide sequence: TGTGCCAGCAGTCCCAGCGGTATGGGCTACACCTTC. Protein product: CASSPSGMGYTF. The chain uses TRBV7-9 and TRBJ1-2; no clear D gene. Germline V gives CDR1 SEHNR, CDR2 FQNEAQ (reference sequence). The CDR3 sequence is 12 residues long. The germline V and J ends were trimmed by 6 bases and 8 bases, with 13 bases remaining between them.